These T cell receptor beta chains were read from a single sample in a study of T cells in Graves' hyperthyroidism and ophthalmopathy. TCRdb re-called the multiplex PCR reads with MiXCR, one entry per CDR3 protein. The sample shows under 350,000 distinct CDR3 sequences, around a fifth of them seen only once. Material: blood. Receptor source: a woman aged 45-59 years with Graves' hyperthyroidism. Each CDR3 is given without its conserved first and last residue. Each record gives: clone size, V gene, CDR3 protein. Size values are once, few and many counts, or a class for expanded clones, and some rows have none.

many	TRBV28	ASSLQGRNTEAF
many	TRBV28	ASSLGGRRTEAF
many	TRBV2	ASRPRDIQY
once	TRBV28	ASSGEGGTEAF
once	TRBV27	ASSSSGGRDQPQH
many	TRBV20-1	SARGTSGNYEQY
NA	TRBV6-1	ASRRTGEQY
NA	TRBV14	ASSQQGFGAF
once	TRBV11-2	ASSLGMGTYEQY
NA	TRBV15	ATSAGQGVGETQY
NA	TRBV7-2	ASSFARSFYGYT
many	TRBV28	ASSGARGRYNEQF
many	TRBV5-5	ASSSHHGELF
many	TRBV11-2	ASSLDLGFREQF
NA	TRBV5-8	ATDPRGLNYGYT
NA	TRBV6-2/TRBV6-3	ASSYRAYQPQH
NA	TRBV2	ASSELAGRDTQY
many	TRBV6-1	ASSPQTGMNTEAF
many	TRBV5-5	ASSPAANRVPLGYT
NA	TRBV29-1	SVEGGLADNEQF
NA	TRBV5-1	ASSFRGTNTEAF
many	TRBV20-1	SARDAGTVSYEQY
few	TRBV5-1	ASRRPQETQY
few	TRBV20-1	SASLAGVTDTQY
NA	TRBV20-1	SARAGNSNQPQH
NA	TRBV3-1	ASSQVPSPGLVYNEQF
few	TRBV19	ASSSTSGGANEQF
many	TRBV10-3	AISDNAGAPTDTQY
NA	TRBV28	ASSLAGAQATYEQY
NA	TRBV20-1	SARFPQGGNTEAF
few	TRBV29-1	TTMNTEAF
NA	TRBV5-1	ASSYSAGANERY
many	TRBV3-1	ASSQDLRGYNEQF
many	TRBV5-1	ASSLAGTGAAYSPLH
many	TRBV29-1	SVEDPRSSSKAF
few	TRBV6-2/TRBV6-3	ASSRREAELYEQY
few	TRBV27	ASSFSILQAAGELF
few	TRBV6-1	ASSSGTGGSGNTIY
many	TRBV18	ASSPSRSSYNEQF
many	TRBV30	AWRYRDRRNYGYT
NA	TRBV11-2	ASSLEDVSGNKGDTQY
many	TRBV20-1	SARPGTGWDEQF
many	TRBV7-6	ASSLAHQAGEGEQF
many	TRBV5-1	ASSLVLGYEQY
NA	TRBV9	ASSVGTGGWTGELF
many	TRBV28	ASKETRPPDTQY
many	TRBV2	ASSGRSRVSGNTIY
few	TRBV14	ASSLGTPMGEQF
many	TRBV12-3/TRBV12-4	ASSSGSVNTEAF
few	TRBV4-1	ASSQPLAGGQRKTQY
many	TRBV5-1	ASRLAAGTGADEQY
many	TRBV29-1	SVDGGGGTQY
NA	TRBV5-1	ASSYKQGNEQF
many	TRBV18	ASSPVPTNEKLF
few	TRBV11-2	ASSLDRSSSGNTIY
many	TRBV6-1	ASRASVNTGELF
many	TRBV6-1	ASSENAPGTQY
many	TRBV4-1	ASSQLAGEFYEQY
many	TRBV12-3/TRBV12-4	ASSFSRGDRTEAF